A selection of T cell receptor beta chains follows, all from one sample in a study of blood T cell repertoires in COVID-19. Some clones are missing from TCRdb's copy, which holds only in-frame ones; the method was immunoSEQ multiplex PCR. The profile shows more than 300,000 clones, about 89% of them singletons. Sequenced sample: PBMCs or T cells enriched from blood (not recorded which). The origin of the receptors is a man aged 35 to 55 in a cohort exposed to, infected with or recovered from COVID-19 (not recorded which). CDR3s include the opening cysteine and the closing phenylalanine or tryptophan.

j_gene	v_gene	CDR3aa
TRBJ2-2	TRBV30	CAYIRDSLNTGELFF
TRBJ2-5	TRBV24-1	CATSGHEETQYF
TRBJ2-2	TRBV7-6	CASSYGTGSGELFF
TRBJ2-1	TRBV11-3	CASSYASSYNEQFF
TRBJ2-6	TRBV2	CASRSRDSPGANVLTF
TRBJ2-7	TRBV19	CASSINSRERSSYEQYF
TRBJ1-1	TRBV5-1	CASSLGPGENTEAFF
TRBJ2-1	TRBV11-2	CASSLSWTGWGEQFF
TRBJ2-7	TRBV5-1	CASIQAPGQNYEQYF
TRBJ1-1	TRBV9	CASSPWGSNTEAFF
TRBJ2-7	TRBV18	CASSPLLAGTYEQYF
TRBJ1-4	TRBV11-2	CASSFREPPGEKLFF
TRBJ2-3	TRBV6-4	CASRPGLDTDTQYF
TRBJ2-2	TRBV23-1	CAPQGFSNPGELFF
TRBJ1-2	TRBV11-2	CASSLLTDRYNYGYTF
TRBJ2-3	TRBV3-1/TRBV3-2	CASSQKTGSSGTDTQYF
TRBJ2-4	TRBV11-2	CASSYSGGERDIQYF
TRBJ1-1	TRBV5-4	CASSLAVNTEAFF
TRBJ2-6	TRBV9	CASSVEPTGGSGANVLTF
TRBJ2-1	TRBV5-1	CASTLYNEQFF
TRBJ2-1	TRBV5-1	CASSSQPSGSLNEQFF
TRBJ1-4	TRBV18	CASSLPSGTAYEKLFF
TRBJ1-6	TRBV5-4	CASSLEQGNSPLHF
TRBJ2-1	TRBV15	CATSAGQGMGHEQFF
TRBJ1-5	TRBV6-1	CASSVTGWQPQHF
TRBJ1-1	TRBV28	CASSSGQHTEAFF
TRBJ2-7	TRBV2	CASSPGQGVYEQYF
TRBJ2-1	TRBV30	CAWSVGASGSNEQFF
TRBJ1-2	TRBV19	CASSLQGADYGYTF
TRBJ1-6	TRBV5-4	CASSPDRGNDSPLHF
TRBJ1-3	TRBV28	CASSSSGIGNTIYF
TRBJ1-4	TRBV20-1	CSARVREGLFF
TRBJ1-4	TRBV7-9	CASSLVRTGGREKLFF
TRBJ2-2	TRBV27	CASRKGQPNTGELFF
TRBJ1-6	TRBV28	CASSSFRGLSPLHF
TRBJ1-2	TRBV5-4	CASSPRQGGYGYTF
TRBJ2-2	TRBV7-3	CASSIGFWRTPLNTGELFF
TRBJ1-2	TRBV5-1	CASSLRQGMGYGYTF
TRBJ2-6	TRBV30	CAWTRRANVLTF
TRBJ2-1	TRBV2	CASRVAGTGGYSEQFF